A single sample is the source of the 3 T cell receptor beta chains below, sequenced in a study of shared clonotypes between healthy human individuals. The data were produced by immunoSEQ multiplex PCR, yet TCRdb's version contains in-frame clones alone and is incomplete. The table has 2 million to 2.5 million clones, roughly 92% seen once. The sample was naive CD4+ T cells from PBMCs. Subset here: CD45RA+ positively selected. The receptor source for this set is a man younger than 35 in good health. Some clones in this sample may be carry-over from other donors' samples.

The rearrangement links TRBV7-6 to TRBJ2-1; D is undetermined. Trimming left V 4 bases short and J 0 bases short, with 10 bases between. Germline V CDR1 and CDR2: SGHVS, FNYEAQ. This CDR3 is 15 amino acids long. This chain's CDR3 is CASSYRADSYNEQFF. CDR3 nucleotide sequence: TGTGCCAGCAGCTACCGCGCCGACTCCTACAATGAGCAGTTCTTC.

Turning to this clone: The sample carries other DNA sequences with the same CDR3. The J gene is TRBJ1-5, the V gene TRBV19, with a weak D call TRBD1 (5 bases). The CDR3 runs to 13 residues. Germline loops: CDR1 LNHDA, CDR2 SQIVND (reference sequence). V was cut by 3 bases and J by 4 bases, with 7 bases left in between. The CDR3 sequence: CASSIGTNQPQHF. DNA for the CDR3: TGTGCCAGTAGTATTGGGACTAATCAGCCCCAGCATTTT.

The V gene is TRBV28, the J gene TRBJ2-7; 7 nucleotides align to TRBD2. Trimming at V came to 6 bases and at J to 7 bases, leaving 12 bases not matched to a gene. The CDR3 is made up of 14 amino acids. CDR1 is MDHEN, CDR2 SYDVKM, per germline. This CDR3 is CASRKAGTSGEQYF. Here the CDR3 DNA reads TGTGCCAGCAGGAAAGCGGGAACCTCTGGGGAGCAGTACTTC.